This T cell receptor (beta chain) is drawn from a study of T cell responses to AZD1222 COVID-19 vaccine. Germline V gene lookup returns CDR1 SGHDT and CDR2 YYEEEE. Trimming cost V 3 bases and J 2 bases; bases outside gene matches: 4. This CDR3 comprises 14 residues. Study results and caveats: Two AZD1222 administrations were followed by greater Spike-specific TCR breadth and depth. Only five or six AZD1222 recipients were seropositive at baseline. Nearly half of unique spike-specific TCRs reportedly avoided B.1.351 and B.1.1.7 mutated regions.

On this clone: Its antigen is currently unknown.

Clones were sequenced by immunoSEQ multiplex PCR, and TCRdb holds only the in-frame ones, with some missing. Among some 150,000 clones listed, roughly nine tenths were seen once. This sequence joins TRBV5-6 and TRBJ1-2, with TRBD1 identical over 7 bases. The starting material was peripheral blood, obtained on day 0 of MenACWY control vaccination. This sequence was found in an adult in good health. DNA of the CDR3: TGTGCCAGCAGCTCAGACAGGGCAAACTATGGCTACACCTTC. Its protein product is CASSSDRANYGYTF.